These T cell receptor beta chains were read from a single sample in a study of Tregs in tolerant kidney transplant recipients. Data came from immunoSEQ multiplex PCR; TCRdb stores just in-frame clones and leaves some out. The sample has about 22,000 clones, roughly 80% seen once; the top ten hold roughly 24%. The sequences come from CD8+ T cells from blood (PBMCs), collected 6 months after the transplant. The source of these receptors is a human patient who received a combined kidney and bone marrow transplant. Some T cells may arise from the graft donor. CDR3s include the opening cysteine and the closing phenylalanine or tryptophan. Fields, in order: J gene, clone size, V gene, D gene, CDR3 DNA, CDR3 protein. A D gene is named only where the DNA matches it firmly. For some rows the clone size is stated as once, few or many, or as a class when expanded; others skip it.

>TRBJ2-3|few|TRBV27|TRBD2
TGTGCCAGCAGCCGCCTAGCGGGTGGCACAGATACGCAGTATTTT
CASSRLAGGTDTQYF
>TRBJ2-3|once|TRBV7-3|TRBD1
TGTGCCAGCAGCCAAGGGACAGAGCGCACAGATACGCAGTATTTT
CASSQGTERTDTQYF
>TRBJ2-7|-|TRBV10-3|TRBD2
TGTGCCATCAGCTCCGGGACTAGCGCCTACGAGCAGTACTTC
CAISSGTSAYEQYF
>TRBJ2-2|-|TRBV12-5|-
TGTGCTAGTGTCTCCGGACACACGAACACCGGGGAGCTGTTTTTT
CASVSGHTNTGELFF
>TRBJ2-2|-|TRBV7-2|TRBD2
TGTGCCAGCAGCTTACAAGGACTAGCGGGAGCGAGCGGGGAGCTGTTTTTT
CASSLQGLAGASGELFF
>TRBJ1-2|-|TRBV6-4|TRBD1
TGTGCCAGCAGTGGAGGGACAGGGGGAAAATATGGCTACACCTTC
CASSGGTGGKYGYTF
>TRBJ2-7|once|TRBV7-8|TRBD2
TGTGCCAGCAGCAGCGGGGGCCCTTACGAGCAGTACTTC
CASSSGGPYEQYF
>TRBJ1-2|-|TRBV2|-
TGTGCCAGCAGCCCAGGGGTTAACTATGGCTACACCTTC
CASSPGVNYGYTF
>TRBJ2-5|-|TRBV5-8|TRBD2
TGTGCCAGCAGCCCGGGGGGGGGAAAGACCCAGTACTTC
CASSPGGGKTQYF
>TRBJ1-4|-|TRBV5-6|-
TGTGCCAGCAGCTTGGGAGCAGGCCAAACTAATGAAAAACTGTTTTTT
CASSLGAGQTNEKLFF
>TRBJ1-6|-|TRBV27|-
TGTGCCAGCCGAACCCAGGGTTCGGTCTCACCCCTCCACTTT
CASRTQGSVSPLHF
>TRBJ2-6|-|TRBV4-3|-
TGCGCCAGCAGCCAGGTAGGCAGGACTGGGGCCAACGTCCTGACTTTC
CASSQVGRTGANVLTF
>TRBJ2-7|once|TRBV2|-
TGTGCCAGCAGTGCGAGCCGAGCCTACGAGCAGTACTTC
CASSASRAYEQYF
>TRBJ2-7|-|TRBV7-6|-
TGTGCCAGCGGGGAGAGAGGGCCCTCCTACGAGCAGTACTTC
CASGERGPSYEQYF
>TRBJ2-5|-|TRBV7-9|-
TGTGCCAGCAGCTTAGGAGACCAAGAGACCCAGTACTTC
CASSLGDQETQYF
>TRBJ2-5|-|TRBV13|TRBD1
TGTGCCAGCAGCACCCGACAGGGGGAAGAGACCCAGTACTTC
CASSTRQGEETQYF
>TRBJ2-5|-|TRBV12-5|TRBD2
TGTGCTAGTGGTGGGGGGGGTAAGGGTACCCAAGAGACCCAGTACTTC
CASGGGGKGTQETQYF
>TRBJ2-1|-|TRBV4-3|TRBD2
TGCGCCAGCAGCCGACGTGTCGGGGGGTACAATGAGCAGTTCTTC
CASSRRVGGYNEQFF
>TRBJ2-3|-|TRBV7-8|-
TGTGCCAGCAGCTCCCTCCTCGGACTAAGCACAGATACGCAGTATTTT
CASSSLLGLSTDTQYF
>TRBJ1-4|-|TRBV6-5|-
TGTGCCAGCAGCTTTTTGGGAGCAACTAATGAAAAACTGTTTTTT
CASSFLGATNEKLFF
>TRBJ1-6|-|TRBV30|TRBD1
TGTGCCTGGAGCGGGGGACAGGGGACGGTGGCCCTCCACTTT
CAWSGGQGTVALHF
>TRBJ2-3|-|TRBV13|-
TGTGCCAGCAGCTTAGTGTATCCTAGCGTCACAGATACGCAGTATTTT
CASSLVYPSVTDTQYF
>TRBJ2-5|-|TRBV13|TRBD1
TGTGCCAGCAGGCAGGGGGCCAAGACCCAGTACTTC
CASRQGAKTQYF
>TRBJ2-1|-|TRBV4-2|-
TGTGCCAGCAGCTTAGGCGGGTCCCACAATGAGCAGTTCTTC
CASSLGGSHNEQFF
>TRBJ2-7|-|TRBV27|TRBD1
TGTGCCAGCAGTTTATCCGGGACAGGATTTACCTACGAGCAGTACTTC
CASSLSGTGFTYEQYF
>TRBJ2-7|-|TRBV7-2|TRBD2
TGTGCCAGCAGCTCCTTAAGCGGGAGGGCCCCCTACGAGCAGTACTTC
CASSSLSGRAPYEQYF
>TRBJ1-1|-|TRBV13|TRBD1
TGTGCCAGCAGCCGACGGGGACAGGGGCTGAACACTGAAGCTTTCTTT
CASSRRGQGLNTEAFF
>TRBJ2-5|-|TRBV4-1|-
TGCGCCAGCAGCCAAGTCGCTAACCAAGAGACCCAGTACTTC
CASSQVANQETQYF
>TRBJ2-1|-|TRBV11-2|-
TGTGCCAGCAGCTTCTTCCTCCGGGAACGAAATGAGCAGTTCTTC
CASSFFLRERNEQFF
>TRBJ2-7|once|TRBV6-5|TRBD1
TGTGCCAGCAGCAGACTTGACAGGGAACCCTACGAGCAGTACTTC
CASSRLDREPYEQYF
>TRBJ2-7|-|TRBV4-1|-
TGCGCCAGCAGCCAAGTGGGCTATGATGGGTCCTACGAGCAGTACTTC
CASSQVGYDGSYEQYF